The source of this T cell receptor beta chain is a study of T cell responses to AZD1222 COVID-19 vaccine. Study findings and constraints: The sample set comprised mostly white British donors with more females, and clonal diversity was possibly underestimated.

In the case of this clone: Its cognate antigen is unknown.

Second-dose intervals near 4 or 12 weeks were combined. The assay was immunoSEQ multiplex PCR, and TCRdb's table has in-frame clones only and misses some. The sample lists 160,000 or so clones, more than 85% occurring once. The CDR3 runs 15 residues. Per germline, CDR1 SGHAT and CDR2 FQNNGV. Trimming cost V 3 bases and J 2 bases, with 12 bases left between them. The receptor was isolated from an adult who received the AZD1222 COVID-19 vaccine. Sequencing used peripheral blood, obtained 28 days after the second AZD1222 dose. This rearrangement joins TRBV11-2 to TRBJ2-3, with D tentatively TRBD1 or TRBD2 (6 bases each). CDR3 sequence reads: CASSFSGGYTDTQYF. The CDR3 nucleotides are TGTGCCAGCAGCTTTTCCGGGGGCTACACAGATACGCAGTATTTT.